The present T cell receptor beta chain was sequenced within a study of T cell responses to AZD1222 COVID-19 vaccine. The method was immunoSEQ multiplex PCR; TCRdb's version includes in-frame clones alone and lacks a portion of them. Here the sample spans 150,000 to 180,000 clones, about 88% being singletons. This CDR3 spans 15 amino acids. Germline lookup yields CDR1 SGHAT and CDR2 FQNNGV. Losses at the gene ends were 7 bases for V and 4 bases for J; bases not matched to a gene: 11. This clonotype was sampled from an adult in good health. Material: peripheral blood, obtained on day 0 of AZD1222 vaccination. V usage is TRBV11-2 and J usage is TRBJ2-7; 9 nucleotides line up with TRBD1. CDR3 nucleotide sequence: TGTGCCAGCACCATTCCGGGACAGGGATCTTACGAGCAGTACTTC. Its translation: CASTIPGQGSYEQYF.